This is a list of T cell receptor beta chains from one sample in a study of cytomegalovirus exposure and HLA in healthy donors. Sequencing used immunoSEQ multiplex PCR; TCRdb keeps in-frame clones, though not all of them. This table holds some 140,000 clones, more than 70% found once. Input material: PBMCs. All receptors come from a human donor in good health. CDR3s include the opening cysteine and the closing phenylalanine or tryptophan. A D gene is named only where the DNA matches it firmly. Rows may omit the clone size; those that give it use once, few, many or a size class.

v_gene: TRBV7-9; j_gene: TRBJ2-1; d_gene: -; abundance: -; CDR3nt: TGTGCCAGCAGCTTAGATCTCTATGAGCAGTTCTTC; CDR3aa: CASSLDLYEQFF
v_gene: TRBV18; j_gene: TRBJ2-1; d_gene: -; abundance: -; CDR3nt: TGTGCCAGCTCACCACCGATCTTAGCGGCCACCCCCGAGTCCTACAATGAGCAGTTCTTC; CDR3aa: CASSPPILAATPESYNEQFF
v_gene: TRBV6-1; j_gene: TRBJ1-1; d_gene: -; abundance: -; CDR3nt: TGTGCCAGCACTGCGGGGCTGAACACTGAAGCTTTCTTT; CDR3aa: CASTAGLNTEAFF
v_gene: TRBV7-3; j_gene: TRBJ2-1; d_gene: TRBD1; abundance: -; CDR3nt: TGTGCCAGCAGCTCACGGGACAGGGGGAATGAGCAGTTCTTC; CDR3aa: CASSSRDRGNEQFF
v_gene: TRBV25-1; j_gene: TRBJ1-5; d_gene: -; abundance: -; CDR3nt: TGTGCCAGCAGTGACTCTGACAGAGCATCTCAGCCCCAGCATTTT; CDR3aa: CASSDSDRASQPQHF
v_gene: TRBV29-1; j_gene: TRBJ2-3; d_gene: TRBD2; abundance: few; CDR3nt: TGCAGCGTGGGGAGACTAGCGGAAGATACGCAGTATTTT; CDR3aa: CSVGRLAEDTQYF
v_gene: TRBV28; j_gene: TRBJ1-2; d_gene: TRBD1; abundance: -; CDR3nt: TGTGCCAGCAGCTATGGACAGGGAAGAAATGGCTACACCTTC; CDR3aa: CASSYGQGRNGYTF
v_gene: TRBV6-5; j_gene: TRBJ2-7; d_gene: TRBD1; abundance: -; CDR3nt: TGTGCCAGCAGTTACGACAGGGGGCTCTACGAGCAGTACTTC; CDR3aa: CASSYDRGLYEQYF
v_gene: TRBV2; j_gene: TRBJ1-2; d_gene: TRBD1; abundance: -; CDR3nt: TGTGCCAGCAGTGCGACAGGGGGCAGCTATGGCTACACCTTC; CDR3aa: CASSATGGSYGYTF
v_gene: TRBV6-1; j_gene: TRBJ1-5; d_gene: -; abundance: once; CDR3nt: TGTGCCAGCACAGGAACGGTCAATCAGCCCCAGCATTTT; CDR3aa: CASTGTVNQPQHF
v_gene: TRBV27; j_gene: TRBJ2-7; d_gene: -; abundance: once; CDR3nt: TGTGCCAGCAGTTTGAGTGATCTGTTCTCCTACGAGCAGTACTTC; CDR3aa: CASSLSDLFSYEQYF
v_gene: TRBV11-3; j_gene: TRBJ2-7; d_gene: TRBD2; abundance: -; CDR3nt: TGTGCCAGCAGCCCTGGCGGCGGGAGATCCTACGAGCAGTACTTC; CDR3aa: CASSPGGGRSYEQYF